This T cell receptor (beta chain) was sequenced in a study of blood T cell repertoires in COVID-19. Ages ranged from about 18 to 89 years, with residence in 24 US areas. Clinical histories supplied by participants themselves formed the basis of cohort assignment. Original analysis: Amplification of reference gene primers was used by the study to estimate nucleated cell counts. Sequencing was performed with immunoSEQ multiplex PCR; in TCRdb, only in-frame clones are kept and a portion is missing. V, J and clone size were drawn from that table, and D and trimming were deduced from the DNA. The sample consists of around 300,000 clones, over 75% of them appearing once. Germline-derived CDR1 and CDR2 are MNHEY and SVGAGI. The trim removed 6 bases at V and 4 bases at J, leaving 6 bases unmatched. This CDR3 comprises 15 residues.

The sequenced material came from PBMCs or T cells enriched from blood (not recorded which). V usage is TRBV6-5 and J usage is TRBJ1-2; 12 nucleotides align to TRBD1. This clonotype was sampled from a woman between 18 and 30 years old who had recovered from COVID-19. DNA of the CDR3: TGTGCCAGCAGGGGACAGGGGGCGTTAAGCTATGGCTACACCTTC. This encodes CASRGQGALSYGYTF.